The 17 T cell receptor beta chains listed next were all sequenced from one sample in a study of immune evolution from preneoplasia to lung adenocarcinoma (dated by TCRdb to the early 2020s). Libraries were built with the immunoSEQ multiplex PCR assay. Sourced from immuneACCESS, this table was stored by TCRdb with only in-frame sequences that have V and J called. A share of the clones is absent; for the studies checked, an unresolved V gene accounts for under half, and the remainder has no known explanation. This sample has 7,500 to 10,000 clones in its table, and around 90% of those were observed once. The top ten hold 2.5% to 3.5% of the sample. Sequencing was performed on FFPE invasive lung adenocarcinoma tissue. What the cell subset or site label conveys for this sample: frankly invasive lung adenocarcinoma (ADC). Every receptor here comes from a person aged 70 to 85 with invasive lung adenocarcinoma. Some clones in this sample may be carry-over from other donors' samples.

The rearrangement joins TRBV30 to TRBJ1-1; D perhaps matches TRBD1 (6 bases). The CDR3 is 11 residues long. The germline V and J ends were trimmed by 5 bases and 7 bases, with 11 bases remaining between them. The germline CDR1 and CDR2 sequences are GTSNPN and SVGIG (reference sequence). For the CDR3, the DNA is TGTGCCTGGGCGAGACAGGTTGAAGCTTTCTTT. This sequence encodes CAWARQVEAFF.

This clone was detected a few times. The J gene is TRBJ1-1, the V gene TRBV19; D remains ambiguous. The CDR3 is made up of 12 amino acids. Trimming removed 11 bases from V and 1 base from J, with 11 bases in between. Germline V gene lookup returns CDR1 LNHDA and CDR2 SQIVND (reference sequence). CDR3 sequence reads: CACNHWNTEAFF. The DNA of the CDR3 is TGTGCCTGCAATCACTGGAACACTGAAGCTTTCTTT.

CDR3 nucleotide sequence: TGTGCCTGGACCGTAGGAGGAAGATCTGGAAACACCATATATTTT. Protein sequence: CAWTVGGRSGNTIYF. The genes are TRBV30 and TRBJ1-3, with D uncertain. The V gene's germline CDR1 is GTSNPN and CDR2 SVGIG (reference sequence). The CDR3 is 15 amino acids. Trimming pared 4 bases from V and 1 base from J, leaving 14 bases between.

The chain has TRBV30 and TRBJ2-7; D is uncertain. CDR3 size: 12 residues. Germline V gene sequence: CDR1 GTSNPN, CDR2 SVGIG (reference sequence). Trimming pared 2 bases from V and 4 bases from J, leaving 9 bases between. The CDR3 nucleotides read TGTGCCTGGAGTCCCCGCGGTTACGAGCAGTACTTC. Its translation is CAWSPRGYEQYF.

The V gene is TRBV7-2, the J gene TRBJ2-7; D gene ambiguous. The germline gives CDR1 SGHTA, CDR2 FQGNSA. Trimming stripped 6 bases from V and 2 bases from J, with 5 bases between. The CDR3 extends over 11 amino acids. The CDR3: CASSLTYEQYF. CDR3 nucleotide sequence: TGTGCCAGCAGTCTCACCTACGAGCAGTACTTC.

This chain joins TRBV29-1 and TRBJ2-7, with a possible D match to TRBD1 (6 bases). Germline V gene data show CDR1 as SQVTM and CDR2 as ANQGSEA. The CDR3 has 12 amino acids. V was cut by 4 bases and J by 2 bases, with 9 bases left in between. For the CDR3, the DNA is TGCAGCGTTGCGCCAGGGGCCTACGAGCAGTACTTC. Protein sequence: CSVAPGAYEQYF.

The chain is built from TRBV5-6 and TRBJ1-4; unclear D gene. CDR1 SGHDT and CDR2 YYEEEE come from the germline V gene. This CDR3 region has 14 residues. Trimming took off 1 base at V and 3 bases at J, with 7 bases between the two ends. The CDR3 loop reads CASSLSGANEKLFF. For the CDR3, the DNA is TGTGCCAGCAGCTTGTCTGGGGCTAATGAAAAACTGTTTTTT.

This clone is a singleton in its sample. For the CDR3, the DNA is TGTGCCAGTAGTCCTCCGCAGTCTGGAAACACCATATATTTT. Translated: CASSPPQSGNTIYF. The chain combines TRBV9 with TRBJ1-3; D is undetermined. The germline V and J ends were trimmed by 8 bases and 1 base, with 13 bases remaining between them. Germline CDR1 reads SGDLS; CDR2 reads YYNGEE. The length of the CDR3 is 14 residues.

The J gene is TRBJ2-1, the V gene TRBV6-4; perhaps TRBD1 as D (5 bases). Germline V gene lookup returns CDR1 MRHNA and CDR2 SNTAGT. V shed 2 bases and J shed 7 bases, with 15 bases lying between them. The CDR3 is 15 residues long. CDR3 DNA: TGTGCCAGCAGTGACGGGCAGGGCTCGGTGAATGAGCAGTTCTTC. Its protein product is CASSDGQGSVNEQFF.

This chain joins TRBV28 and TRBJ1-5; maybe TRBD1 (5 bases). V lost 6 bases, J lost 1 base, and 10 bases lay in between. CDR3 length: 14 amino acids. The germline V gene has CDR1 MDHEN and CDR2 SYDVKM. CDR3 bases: TGTGCCAGCAGAGGACACCTCAGCAATCAGCCCCAGCATTTT. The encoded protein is CASRGHLSNQPQHF.

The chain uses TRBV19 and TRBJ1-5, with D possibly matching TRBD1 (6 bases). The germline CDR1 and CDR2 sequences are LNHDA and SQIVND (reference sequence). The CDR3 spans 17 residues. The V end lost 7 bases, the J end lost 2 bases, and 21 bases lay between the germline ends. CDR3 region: CASKARGGGEGNQPQHF. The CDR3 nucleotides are TGTGCCAGTAAGGCTCGAGGGGGAGGGGAGGGCAATCAGCCCCAGCATTTT.

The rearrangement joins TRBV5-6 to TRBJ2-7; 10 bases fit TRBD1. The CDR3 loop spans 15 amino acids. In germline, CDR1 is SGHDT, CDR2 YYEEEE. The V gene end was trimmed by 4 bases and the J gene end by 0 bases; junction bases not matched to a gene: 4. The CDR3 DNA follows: TGTGCCAGCAGCACCCGGGACAGGGGCTCCTACGAGCAGTACTTC. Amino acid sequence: CASSTRDRGSYEQYF. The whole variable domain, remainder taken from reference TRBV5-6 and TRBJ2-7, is DAGVTQSPTHLIKTRGQQVTLRCSPKSGHDTVSWYQQALGQGPQFIFQYYEEEERQRGNFPDRFSGHQFPNYSSELNVNALLLGDSALYLCASSTRDRGSYEQYFGPGTRLTVT.

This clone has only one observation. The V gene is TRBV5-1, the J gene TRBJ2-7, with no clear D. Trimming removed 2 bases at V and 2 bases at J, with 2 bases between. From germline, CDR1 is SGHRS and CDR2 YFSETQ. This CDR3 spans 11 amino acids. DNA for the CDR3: TGCGCCAGCAGCTTAGCCTACGAGCAGTACTTC. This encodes CASSLAYEQYF.

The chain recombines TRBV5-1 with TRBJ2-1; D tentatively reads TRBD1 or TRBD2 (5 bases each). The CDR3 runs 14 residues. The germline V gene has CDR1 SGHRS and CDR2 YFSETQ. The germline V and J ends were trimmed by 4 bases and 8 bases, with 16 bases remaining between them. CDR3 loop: CASSMGTLGDEQFF. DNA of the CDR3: TGCGCCAGCAGCATGGGGACGCTCGGCGATGAGCAGTTCTTC.

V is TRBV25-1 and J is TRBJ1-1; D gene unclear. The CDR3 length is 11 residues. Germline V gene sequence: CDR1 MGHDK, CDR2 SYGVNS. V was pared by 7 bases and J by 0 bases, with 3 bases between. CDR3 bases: TGTGCCAGCATCTTGAACACTGAAGCTTTCTTT. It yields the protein CASILNTEAFF. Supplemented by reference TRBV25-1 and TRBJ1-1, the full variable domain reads EADIYQTPRYLVIGTGKKITLECSQTMGHDKMYWYQQDPGMELHLIHYSYGVNSTEKGDLSSESTVSRIRTEHFPLTLESARPSHTSQYLCASILNTEAFFGQGTRLTVV.

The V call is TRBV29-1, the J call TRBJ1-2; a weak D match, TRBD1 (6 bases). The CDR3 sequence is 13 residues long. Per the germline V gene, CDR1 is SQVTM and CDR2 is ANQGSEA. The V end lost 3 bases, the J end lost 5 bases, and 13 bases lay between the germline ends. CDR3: CSVDRGAGYGYTF. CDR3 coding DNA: TGCAGCGTTGATCGGGGGGCAGGGTATGGCTACACCTTC.

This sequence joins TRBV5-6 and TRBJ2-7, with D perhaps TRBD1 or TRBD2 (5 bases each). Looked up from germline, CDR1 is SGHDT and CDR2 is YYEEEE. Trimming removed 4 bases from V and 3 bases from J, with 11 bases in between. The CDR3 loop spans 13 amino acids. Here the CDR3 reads CASSPWGNYEQYF. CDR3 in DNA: TGTGCCAGCAGCCCATGGGGGAACTACGAGCAGTACTTC.